One TCR beta chain is described in this entry. The antigen is unknown. Germline V gene data show CDR1 as MNHEY and CDR2 as SVGEGT. With 6 bases removed from V and 0 bases from J, the gap between germline ends came to 24 bases. This CDR3 is 19 amino acids long. The assay was immunoSEQ multiplex PCR, and TCRdb's table has in-frame clones only and misses some. The sample carries more than 9,000 clones, roughly 70% recorded once. The data were taken from a study of tissue T cells after allogeneic stem cell transplantation. Study-wide findings and caveats: Within patients, tissue anatomy strongly shaped TCR repertoire composition.

The specimen was tissue from the right colon, collected at autopsy. The TCR was taken from a woman between 18 and 50 years old with breast cancer. The chain is built from TRBV6-2 or TRBV6-3 and TRBJ1-3; D not resolved. The CDR3 DNA follows: TGTGCCAGCAGCTATCTACCCCTCCTTGACGGGAGCTCTGGAAACACCATATATTTT. Amino acid sequence: CASSYLPLLDGSSGNTIYF.